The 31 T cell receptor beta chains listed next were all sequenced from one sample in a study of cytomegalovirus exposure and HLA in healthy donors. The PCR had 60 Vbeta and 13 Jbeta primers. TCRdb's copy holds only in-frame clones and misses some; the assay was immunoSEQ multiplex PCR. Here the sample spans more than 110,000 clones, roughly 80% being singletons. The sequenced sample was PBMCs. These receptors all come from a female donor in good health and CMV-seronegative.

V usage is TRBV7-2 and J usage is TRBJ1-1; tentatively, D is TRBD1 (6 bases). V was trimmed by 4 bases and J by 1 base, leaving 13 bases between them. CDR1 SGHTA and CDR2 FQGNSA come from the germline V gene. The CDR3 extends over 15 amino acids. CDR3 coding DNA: TGTGCCAGCAGCTACGGGGGGGGGCGGAACACTGAAGCTTTCTTT. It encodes CASSYGGGRNTEAFF.

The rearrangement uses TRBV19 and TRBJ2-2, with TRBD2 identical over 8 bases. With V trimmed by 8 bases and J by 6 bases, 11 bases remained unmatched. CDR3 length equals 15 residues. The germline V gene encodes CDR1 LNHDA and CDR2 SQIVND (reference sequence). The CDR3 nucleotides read TGTGCCAGTTCCTACTTAGCGGGAACACCCGGGGAGCTGTTTTTT. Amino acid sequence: CASSYLAGTPGELFF.

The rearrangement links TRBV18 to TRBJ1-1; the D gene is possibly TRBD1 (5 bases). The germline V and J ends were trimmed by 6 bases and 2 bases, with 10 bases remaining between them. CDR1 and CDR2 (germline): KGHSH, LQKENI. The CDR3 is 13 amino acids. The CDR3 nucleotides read TGTGCCAGCTCTCCAGACAGCAACACTGAAGCTTTCTTT. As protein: CASSPDSNTEAFF.

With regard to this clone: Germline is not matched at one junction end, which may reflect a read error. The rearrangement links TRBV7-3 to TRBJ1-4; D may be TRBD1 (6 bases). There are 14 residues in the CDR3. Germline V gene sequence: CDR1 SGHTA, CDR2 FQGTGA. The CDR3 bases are TGTGCCAGCAACCCAGGGGAGAGTAATGAAAAATTGTTTTTT. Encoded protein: CASNPGESNEKLFF. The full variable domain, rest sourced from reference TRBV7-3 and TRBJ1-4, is GAGVSQTPSNKVTEKGKYVELRCDPISGHTALYWYRQSLGQGPEFLIYFQGTGAADDSGLPNDRFFAVRPEGSVSTLKIQRTERGDSAVYLCASNPGESNEKLFFGSGTQLSVL.

CDR3 coding DNA: TGCAGTGCTAGAGTCGGGACATCAGCTTTCTTT. Protein: CSARVGTSAFF. The chain links TRBV20-1 to TRBJ1-1; TRBD1 might be the D (6 bases). The CDR3 is 11 residues long. Trimming took 1 base from V and 10 from J, leaving 10 bases between them. Per germline, CDR1 DFQATT and CDR2 SNEGSKA (reference sequence).

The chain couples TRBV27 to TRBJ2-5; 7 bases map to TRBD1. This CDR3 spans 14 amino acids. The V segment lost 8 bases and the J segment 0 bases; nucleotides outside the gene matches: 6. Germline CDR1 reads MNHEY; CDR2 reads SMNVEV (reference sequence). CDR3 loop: CASWSGTDQETQYF. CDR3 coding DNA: TGTGCCAGCTGGTCCGGGACAGACCAAGAGACCCAGTACTTC.

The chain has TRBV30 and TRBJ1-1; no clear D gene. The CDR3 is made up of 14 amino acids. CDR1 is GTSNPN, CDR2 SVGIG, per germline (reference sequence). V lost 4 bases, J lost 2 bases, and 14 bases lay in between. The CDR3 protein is CAWTLGRINTEAFF. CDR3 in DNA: TGTGCCTGGACTCTGGGGAGGATAAACACTGAAGCTTTCTTT.

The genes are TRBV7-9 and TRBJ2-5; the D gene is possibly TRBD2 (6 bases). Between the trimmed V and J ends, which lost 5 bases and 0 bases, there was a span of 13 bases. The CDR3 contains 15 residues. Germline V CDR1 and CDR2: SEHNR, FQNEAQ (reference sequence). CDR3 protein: CASSQRAYHQETQYF. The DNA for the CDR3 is TGTGCCAGCAGCCAGCGGGCCTACCACCAAGAGACCCAGTACTTC. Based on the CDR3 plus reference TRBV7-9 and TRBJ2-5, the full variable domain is DTGVSQNPRHKITKRGQNVTFRCDPISEHNRLYWYRQTLGQGPEFLTYFQNEAQLEKSRLLSDRFSAERPKGSFSTLEIQRTEQGDSAMYLCASSQRAYHQETQYFGPGTRLLVL.

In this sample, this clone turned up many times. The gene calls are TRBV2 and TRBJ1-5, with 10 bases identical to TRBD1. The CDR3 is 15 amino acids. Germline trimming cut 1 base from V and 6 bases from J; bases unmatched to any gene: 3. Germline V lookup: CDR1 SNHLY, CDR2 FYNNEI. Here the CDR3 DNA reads TGTGCCAGCAGTGAAGAGGACAGGGGGGGTCAGCCCCAGCATTTT. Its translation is CASSEEDRGGQPQHF.

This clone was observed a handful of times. CDR3 amino acids: CASSAGWGETQYF. Written as DNA, the CDR3 is TGCGCCAGTTCCGCGGGGTGGGGAGAGACCCAGTACTTC. The V and J genes are TRBV4-3 and TRBJ2-5; possibly TRBD2 for D (6 bases). The CDR3 totals 13 residues. The V gene's germline CDR1 is LGHNA and CDR2 YSLEER. V was clipped by 9 bases and J by 4 bases, with 15 bases between them.

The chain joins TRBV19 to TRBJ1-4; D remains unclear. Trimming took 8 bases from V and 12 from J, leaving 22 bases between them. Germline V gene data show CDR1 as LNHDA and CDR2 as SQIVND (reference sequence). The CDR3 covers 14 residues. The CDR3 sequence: CASGARERLTQLFF. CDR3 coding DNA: TGTGCCAGTGGCGCGCGGGAGAGATTGACGCAACTGTTTTTT. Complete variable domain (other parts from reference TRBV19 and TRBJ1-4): DGGITQSPKYLFRKEGQNVTLSCEQNLNHDAMYWYRQDPGQGLRLIYYSQIVNDFQKGDIAEGYSVSREKKESFPLTVTSAQKNPTAFYLCASGARERLTQLFFGSGTQLSVL.

DNA of the CDR3: TGTGCCAGTATGGTCCTTAGCGGGCAGGGAAGCTATGGCTACACCTTC. This gives the protein CASMVLSGQGSYGYTF. This rearrangement joins TRBV19 to TRBJ1-2, with D maybe TRBD1 (5 bases). CDR1 and CDR2 from the germline V gene are LNHDA and SQIVND (reference sequence). The length of the CDR3 is 16 residues. V shed 7 bases and J shed 4 bases, with 22 bases lying between them.

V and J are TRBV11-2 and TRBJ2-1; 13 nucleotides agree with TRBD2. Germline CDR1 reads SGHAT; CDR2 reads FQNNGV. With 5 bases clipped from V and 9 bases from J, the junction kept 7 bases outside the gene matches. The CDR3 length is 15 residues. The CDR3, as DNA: TGTGCCAGCAGCCAGTACACTAGCGGGAGGGCTGAGCAGTTCTTC. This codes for CASSQYTSGRAEQFF. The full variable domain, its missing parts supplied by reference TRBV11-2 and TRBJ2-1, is EAGVAQSPRYKIIEKRQSVAFWCNPISGHATLYWYQQILGQGPKLLIQFQNNGVVDDSQLPKDRFSAERLKGVDSTLKIQPAKLEDSAVYLCASSQYTSGRAEQFFGPGTRLTVL.

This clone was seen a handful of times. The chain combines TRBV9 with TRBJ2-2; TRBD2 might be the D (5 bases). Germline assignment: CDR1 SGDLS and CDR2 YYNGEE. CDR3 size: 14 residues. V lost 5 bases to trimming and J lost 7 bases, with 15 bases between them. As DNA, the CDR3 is TGTGCCAGCAGGCCGAAGGCCCGGGGCGGGGAGCTGTTTTTT. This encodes CASRPKARGGELFF.

This chain's CDR3 is CASSLWGTRETQYF. The CDR3, as DNA: TGTGCCAGCAGCTTATGGGGGACAAGGGAGACCCAGTACTTC. This chain uses TRBV11-2 with TRBJ2-5; D possibly corresponds to TRBD1 (6 bases). Trimming cost V 2 bases and J 5 bases, with 12 bases left between them. Germline lookup yields CDR1 SGHAT and CDR2 FQNNGV. The CDR3 is made up of 14 amino acids.

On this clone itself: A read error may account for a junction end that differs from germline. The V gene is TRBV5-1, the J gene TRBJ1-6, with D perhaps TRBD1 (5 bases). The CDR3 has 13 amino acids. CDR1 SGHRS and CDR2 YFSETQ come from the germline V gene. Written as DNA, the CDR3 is TGCGCCAGCAGATTGGCCCCTCCGGGGGCCCTCCACTTT. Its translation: CASRLAPPGALHF.

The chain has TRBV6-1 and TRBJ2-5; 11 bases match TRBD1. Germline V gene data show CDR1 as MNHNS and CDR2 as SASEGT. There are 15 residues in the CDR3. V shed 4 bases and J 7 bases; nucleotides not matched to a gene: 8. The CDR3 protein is CASSAGTGGTSTQYF. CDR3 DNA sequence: TGTGCCAGCAGTGCCGGGACAGGGGGAACATCGACCCAGTACTTC.

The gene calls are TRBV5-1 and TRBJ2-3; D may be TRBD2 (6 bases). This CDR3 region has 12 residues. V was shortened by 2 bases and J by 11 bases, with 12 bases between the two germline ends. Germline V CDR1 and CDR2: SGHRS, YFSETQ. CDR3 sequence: CASSFGTQGQYF. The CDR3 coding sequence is TGCGCCAGCAGCTTCGGGACTCAGGGGCAGTATTTT.

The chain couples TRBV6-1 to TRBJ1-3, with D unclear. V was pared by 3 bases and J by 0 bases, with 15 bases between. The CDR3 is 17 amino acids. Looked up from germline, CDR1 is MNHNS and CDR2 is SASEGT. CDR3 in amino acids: CASSDRLPRVSGNTIYF. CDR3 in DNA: TGTGCCAGCAGTGATCGTCTTCCCCGGGTCTCTGGAAACACCATATATTTT.

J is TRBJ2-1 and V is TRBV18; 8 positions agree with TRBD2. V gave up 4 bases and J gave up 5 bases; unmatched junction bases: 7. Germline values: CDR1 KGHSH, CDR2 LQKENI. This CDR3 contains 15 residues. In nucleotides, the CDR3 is TGTGCCAGCTCACTTCTAGCGGGCCCGGACAATGAGCAGTTCTTC. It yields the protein CASSLLAGPDNEQFF.

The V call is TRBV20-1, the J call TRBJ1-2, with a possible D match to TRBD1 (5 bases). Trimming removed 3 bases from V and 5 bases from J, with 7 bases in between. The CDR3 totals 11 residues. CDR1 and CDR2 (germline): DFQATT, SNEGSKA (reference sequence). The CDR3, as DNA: TGCAGTGCTAGCGACAGTTATGGCTACACCTTC. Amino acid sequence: CSASDSYGYTF.

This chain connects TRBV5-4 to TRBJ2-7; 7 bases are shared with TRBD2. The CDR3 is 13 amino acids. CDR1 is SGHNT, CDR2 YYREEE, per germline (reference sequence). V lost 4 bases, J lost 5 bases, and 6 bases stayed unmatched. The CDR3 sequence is CASSPGLGDEQYF. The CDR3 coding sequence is TGTGCCAGCAGCCCCGGACTAGGGGACGAGCAGTACTTC.

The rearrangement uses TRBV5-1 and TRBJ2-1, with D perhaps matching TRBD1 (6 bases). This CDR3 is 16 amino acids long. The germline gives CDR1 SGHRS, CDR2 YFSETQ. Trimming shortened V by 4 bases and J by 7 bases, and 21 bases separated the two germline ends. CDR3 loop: CASSLRTQGSVNEQFF. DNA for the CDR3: TGCGCCAGCAGCCTCCGGACCCAGGGGTCGGTTAATGAGCAGTTCTTC.

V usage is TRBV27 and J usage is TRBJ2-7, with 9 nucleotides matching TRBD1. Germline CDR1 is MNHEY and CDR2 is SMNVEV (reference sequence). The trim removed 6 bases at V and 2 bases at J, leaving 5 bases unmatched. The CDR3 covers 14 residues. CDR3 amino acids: CASRPGQGPYEQYF. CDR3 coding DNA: TGTGCCAGCAGGCCAGGACAGGGGCCCTACGAGCAGTACTTC.

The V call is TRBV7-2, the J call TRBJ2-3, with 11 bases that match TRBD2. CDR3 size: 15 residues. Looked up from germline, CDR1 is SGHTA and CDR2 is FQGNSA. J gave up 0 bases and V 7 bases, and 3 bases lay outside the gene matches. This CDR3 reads CASTSSGGSTDTQYF. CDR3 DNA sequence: TGTGCCAGCACCTCTAGCGGGGGGAGCACAGATACGCAGTATTTT. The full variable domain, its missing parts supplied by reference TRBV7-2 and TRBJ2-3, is GAGVSQSPSNKVTEKGKDVELRCDPISGHTALYWYRQSLGQGLEFLIYFQGNSAPDKSGLPSDRFSAERTGGSVSTLTIQRTQQEDSAVYLCASTSSGGSTDTQYFGPGTRLTVL.

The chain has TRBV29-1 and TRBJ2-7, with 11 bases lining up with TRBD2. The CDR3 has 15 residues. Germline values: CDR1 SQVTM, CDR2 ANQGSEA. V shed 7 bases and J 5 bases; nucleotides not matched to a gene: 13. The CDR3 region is CSAKKIAGGFDEQYF. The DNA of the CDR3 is TGCAGCGCCAAAAAAATAGCGGGGGGGTTCGACGAGCAGTACTTC.

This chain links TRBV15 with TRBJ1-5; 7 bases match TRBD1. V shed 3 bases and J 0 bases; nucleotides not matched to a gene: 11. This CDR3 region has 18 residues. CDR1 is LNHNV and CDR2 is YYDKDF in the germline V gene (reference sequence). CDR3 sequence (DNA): TGTGCCACCAGCAGTTCCCTCGGGACAGTTGGTAGCAATCAGCCCCAGCATTTT. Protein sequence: CATSSSLGTVGSNQPQHF.

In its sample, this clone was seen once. DNA for the CDR3: TGTGCCAGCAGTTTCAGGGCTCTCTACGAGCAGTACTTC. Its translation: CASSFRALYEQYF. The chain is built from TRBV27 and TRBJ2-7, with TRBD1 as a possible D gene (5 bases). Looked up from germline, CDR1 is MNHEY and CDR2 is SMNVEV (reference sequence). Trimming stripped 3 bases from V and 3 bases from J, with 9 bases between. The CDR3 has 13 amino acids.

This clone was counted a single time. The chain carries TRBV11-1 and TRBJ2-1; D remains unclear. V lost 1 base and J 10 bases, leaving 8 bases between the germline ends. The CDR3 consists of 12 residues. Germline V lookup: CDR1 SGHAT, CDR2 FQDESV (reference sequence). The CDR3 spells CASSLVNSEQFF. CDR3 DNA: TGTGCCAGCAGCTTAGTTAACTCCGAGCAGTTCTTC.

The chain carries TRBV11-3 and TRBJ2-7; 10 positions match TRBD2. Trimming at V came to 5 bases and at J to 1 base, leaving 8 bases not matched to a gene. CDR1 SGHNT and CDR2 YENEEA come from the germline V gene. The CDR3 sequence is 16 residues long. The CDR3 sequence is CASSPFGTSESYEQYF. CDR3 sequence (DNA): TGTGCCAGCAGCCCTTTCGGGACTAGCGAATCCTACGAGCAGTACTTC.

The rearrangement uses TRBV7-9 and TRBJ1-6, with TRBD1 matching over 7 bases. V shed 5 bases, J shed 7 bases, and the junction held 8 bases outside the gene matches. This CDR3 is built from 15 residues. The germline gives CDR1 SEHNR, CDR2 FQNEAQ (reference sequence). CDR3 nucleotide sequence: TGTGCCAGCAGCCCCCGGGACAGCCCCAATTCACCCCTCCACTTT. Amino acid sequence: CASSPRDSPNSPLHF.